The 16 T cell receptor beta chains below were found in one sample sequenced in a study of memory CD8 T cells in hepatitis C reinfection. Time point denoted: pre-reinfection, 55 to 20 weeks before reinfection detection. Sorted cells were sequenced directly ex vivo without any in vitro expansion. The repertoire was sequenced with immunoSEQ multiplex PCR; TCRdb's copy has only in-frame clones and lacks some. The sample includes around 6,000 clones, 75% to 90% seen only once; the top ten take 20% to 25%. The sequenced sample was naive CD8+ T cells sorted from blood. The source is a man over 45 with hepatitis C virus infection.

This chain joins TRBV7-9 and TRBJ2-1, with 12 bases that match TRBD2. CDR1 and CDR2 from the germline V gene are SEHNR and FQNEAQ (reference sequence). Trimming took 5 bases from V and 1 from J; bases not matched to a gene: 6. This CDR3 contains 17 residues. CDR3 coding DNA: TGTGCCAGCAGCAAACAGACTAGCGGGAGATCCTACAATGAGCAGTTCTTC. Translated, it gives CASSKQTSGRSYNEQFF.

J is TRBJ2-2 and V is TRBV2; 9 bases are a match to TRBD1. Germline-derived CDR1 and CDR2 are SNHLY and FYNNEI. The CDR3 spans 17 residues. V trimming: 6 bases; J trimming: 4 bases; junction bases outside the gene matches: 12. The CDR3 reads CASSRGWTGAITGELFF. DNA for the CDR3: TGTGCCAGCAGCCGAGGGTGGACAGGGGCAATCACCGGGGAGCTGTTTTTT.

The DNA of the CDR3 is TGTGCCAGCAGCTTAGTGGGACAGGCATACGAGCAGTACTTC. It yields the protein CASSLVGQAYEQYF. The genes are TRBV11-1 and TRBJ2-5; 8 bases fit TRBD1. The J call may be faulty, since TRBJ2-7 better matches the DNA end. The CDR3 extends over 14 amino acids. The germline gives CDR1 SGHAT, CDR2 FQDESV (reference sequence).

The chain has TRBV11-3 and TRBJ2-3; the match to TRBD2 covers 9 bases. The CDR3 has 19 amino acids. Germline V lookup: CDR1 SGHNT, CDR2 YENEEA. V shed 5 bases and J 4 bases; nucleotides not matched to a gene: 19. This CDR3 is CASSPHPSMVAGEADTQYF. As DNA, the CDR3 is TGTGCCAGCAGCCCCCACCCCTCGATGGTAGCGGGAGAGGCAGATACGCAGTATTTT.

About this clone: This is likely a read error, given that the CDR3 carries no conserved phenylalanine or tryptophan at its end. It is unclear where the CDR3 begins or ends on the DNA, so no DNA is shown, and the CDR3 is as TCRdb lists it. The gene calls are TRBV14 and TRBJ1-1; the table's TRBD1 call for D was not verified on the DNA. Per the germline V gene, CDR1 is SGHDN and CDR2 is FVKESK. The CDR3 length equals 8 residues, ends included. The CDR3 loop reads CAREETGS.

The chain couples TRBV30 to TRBJ2-6; D is undetermined. Germline-derived CDR1 and CDR2 are GTSNPN and SVGIG (reference sequence). CDR3 size: 13 residues. The V end lost 1 base, the J end lost 4 bases, and 5 bases lay between the germline ends. CDR3 bases: TGTGCCTGGAGTGCCTCCGGGGCCAACGTCCTGACTTTC. Translated, it gives CAWSASGANVLTF. The variable domain in full, with the rest retrieved from reference TRBV30 and TRBJ2-6, is SQTIHQWPATLVQPVGSPLSLECTVEGTSNPNLYWYRQAAGRGLQLLFYSVGIGQISSEVPQNLSASRPQDRQFILSSKKLLLSDSGFYLCAWSASGANVLTFGAGSRLTVL.

This sequence joins TRBV7-9 and TRBJ2-1, with TRBD2 as a possible D gene (5 bases). Trimming stripped 5 bases from V and 7 bases from J, with 12 bases between. CDR1 is SEHNR, CDR2 FQNEAQ, per germline (reference sequence). This CDR3 is built from 13 residues. The CDR3 here is CASSGQLENEQFF. CDR3 DNA sequence: TGTGCCAGCAGCGGCCAACTAGAAAATGAGCAGTTCTTC.

This chain connects TRBV6-6 to TRBJ2-1; D perhaps matches TRBD2 (6 bases). Germline-derived CDR1 and CDR2 are MNHNY and SVGAGI (reference sequence). Trimming stripped 6 bases from V and 9 bases from J, with 21 bases between. This CDR3 spans 15 amino acids. The CDR3 sequence: CASRSDGDWTIEQFF. The CDR3 DNA follows: TGTGCCAGCAGATCAGACGGGGACTGGACCATTGAGCAGTTCTTC.

The rearrangement joins TRBV7-9 to TRBJ2-1; D remains ambiguous. Germline V gene sequence: CDR1 SEHNR, CDR2 FQNEAQ (reference sequence). The CDR3 contains 12 residues. The V end lost 2 bases, the J end lost 8 bases, and 7 bases lay between the germline ends. The DNA for the CDR3 is TGTGCCAGCAGCTTAATCCGGGATGAGCAGTTCTTC. It translates to CASSLIRDEQFF.

The CDR3 protein is CASSFSVGEQFF. The CDR3 DNA follows: TGTGCCAGCAGTTTTTCGGTTGGTGAGCAGTTCTTC. The rearrangement uses TRBV27 and TRBJ2-1; D not certain. The V and J ends lost 3 bases and 9 bases respectively, with 9 bases between them. Germline CDR1 is MNHEY and CDR2 is SMNVEV (reference sequence). There are 12 residues in the CDR3.

This sequence joins TRBV11-2 and TRBJ2-1; 11 nucleotides match TRBD2. The CDR3 length is 17 residues. With 5 bases clipped from V and 2 bases from J, the junction kept 8 bases outside the gene matches. Germline V gene sequence: CDR1 SGHAT, CDR2 FQNNGV. The CDR3 spells CASSHIFSGRAYNEQFF. The DNA of the CDR3 is TGTGCCAGCAGCCACATTTTTAGCGGGAGGGCCTACAATGAGCAGTTCTTC.

The chain recombines TRBV12-5 with TRBJ2-1; 12 positions match TRBD2. J lost 4 bases, V lost 1 base, and 11 bases had no gene match. This CDR3 spans 19 amino acids. Germline values: CDR1 LGHNT, CDR2 FRNRAP. The CDR3 spells CASGLALTSGRRPYNEQFF. The CDR3 region has the DNA TGTGCTAGTGGTTTGGCCCTCACTAGCGGGAGGAGACCTTACAATGAGCAGTTCTTC.

The gene calls are TRBV6-4 and TRBJ1-1, with D unresolved. Germline V lookup: CDR1 MRHNA, CDR2 SNTAGT. This CDR3 is 13 amino acids long. V was trimmed by 3 bases and J by 4 bases, leaving 9 bases between them. The CDR3 loop is CASSEEVSTEAFF. The CDR3 DNA follows: TGTGCCAGCAGTGAGGAGGTTAGCACTGAAGCTTTCTTT.

The genes are TRBV5-6 and TRBJ2-1, with D unresolved. There are 16 residues in the CDR3. CDR1 is SGHDT and CDR2 is YYEEEE in the germline V gene. The V gene lost 0 bases and the J gene lost 2 bases, with 12 bases spanning the gap. DNA for the CDR3: TGTGCCAGCAGCTTGGTTCAGACATCCACCTACAATGAGCAGTTCTTC. It yields the protein CASSLVQTSTYNEQFF. The full variable domain, with the rest looked up from reference TRBV5-6 and TRBJ2-1, is DAGVTQSPTHLIKTRGQQVTLRCSPKSGHDTVSWYQQALGQGPQFIFQYYEEEERQRGNFPDRFSGHQFPNYSSELNVNALLLGDSALYLCASSLVQTSTYNEQFFGPGTRLTVL.

The rearrangement uses TRBV6-5 and TRBJ2-5, with TRBD1 matching 9 bases. The CDR3 spans 15 residues. The germline CDR1 and CDR2 sequences are MNHEY and SVGAGI. V lost 2 bases to trimming and J lost 2 bases; unmatched junction nucleotides: 3. DNA for the CDR3: TGTGCCAGCAGTTACCTCGGGACAGGGCAAGAGACCCAGTACTTC. Its protein product is CASSYLGTGQETQYF.

As to this clone: Its ends do not fully match the called genes, so a read error is possible. V usage is TRBV7-7 and J usage is TRBJ2-5; D uncertain. The germline gives CDR1 SSHAT, CDR2 FNYEAQ (reference sequence). The CDR3 has 15 residues. This chain's CDR3 is CASSLTAWQEETQYF. The CDR3 bases are TGTGCTAGCAGCTTGACCGCTTGGCAGGAAGAGACCCAGTACTTC.